This paragraph covers one T cell receptor beta chain sequence. The antigen remains unidentified. The data originate from a study of cytomegalovirus exposure and HLA in healthy donors. Points from the study as a whole: Later examination showed HLA-associated TCR beta chains had greater clonal expansion than equally common others. The authors later found most CMV-associated TCR beta chains appeared HLA-restricted. CMV serostatus was the sole immune exposure data available.

Vbeta (60) and Jbeta (13) primers were used in the PCR. Profiling relied on immunoSEQ multiplex PCR, and the TCRdb table lists in-frame clones only, not all of them. Of approximately 110,000 clones listed, more than 75% are singletons. This CDR3 region has 15 residues. The germline CDR1 and CDR2 sequences are SGHRS and YFSETQ. After removal of 0 bases from V and 4 bases from J, the junction contained 7 bases not matched to a gene. The TCR sequence derives from a woman aged 55-69 years in good health and CMV-seropositive. The rearrangement uses TRBV5-1 and TRBJ2-7; 7 positions agree with TRBD2. Sequencing was carried out using PBMCs. The CDR3 DNA is TGCGCCAGCAGCTTGGCAGCGGGAATTGAATACGAGCAGTACTTC. This gives the protein CASSLAAGIEYEQYF.